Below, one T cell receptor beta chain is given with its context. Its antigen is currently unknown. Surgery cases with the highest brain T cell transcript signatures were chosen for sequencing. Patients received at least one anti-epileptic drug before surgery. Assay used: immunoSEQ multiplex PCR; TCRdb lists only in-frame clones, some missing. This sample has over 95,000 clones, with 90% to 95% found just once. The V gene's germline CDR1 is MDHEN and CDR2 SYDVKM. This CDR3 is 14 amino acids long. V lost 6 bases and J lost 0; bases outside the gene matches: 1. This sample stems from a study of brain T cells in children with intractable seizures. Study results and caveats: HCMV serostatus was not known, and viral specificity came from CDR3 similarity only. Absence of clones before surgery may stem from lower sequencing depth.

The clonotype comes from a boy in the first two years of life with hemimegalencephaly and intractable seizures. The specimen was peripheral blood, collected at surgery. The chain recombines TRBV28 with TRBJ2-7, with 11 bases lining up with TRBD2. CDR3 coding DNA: TGTGCCAGCAGCACTAGCGGGGGCTCCTACGAGCAGTACTTC. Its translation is CASSTSGGSYEQYF.